This T cell receptor beta chain is from a study of blood T cell repertoires in COVID-19. Overall study: The United States, Italy and Spain provided the acute and convalescent COVID-19 samples. PBMCs, B-cell-depleted T cells, or T cells provided the cDNA or gDNA that made up the material.

Authors' methods: The assay estimated nucleated cells by amplifying reference gene primers. Repertoires were generated with immunoSEQ multiplex PCR, while TCRdb's copy carries only in-frame clones and drops some. V and J calls and clone size are copied from that table; D and trimming were computed from the DNA. This table has fewer than 250,000 clones, approximately 86% appearing once. One Seattle source followed patients from active infection through their disease course. J lost 0 bases, V lost 5 bases, and 3 bases had no gene match. This CDR3 comprises 15 residues. The V gene's germline CDR1 is LGHNA and CDR2 YSLEER.

The sequence was collected from a man aged 60-69 years with COVID-19, enrolled during active disease. The sample comprised peripheral blood. The chain carries TRBV4-3 and TRBJ1-2; TRBD1 agrees at 10 bases. The CDR3 loop reads CASSGDRGANYGYTF. CDR3 bases: TGCGCCAGCAGCGGGGACAGGGGAGCTAACTATGGCTACACCTTC.